Included here is one T cell receptor beta chain sequence, with context. Authors' analysis steps: Estimates of nucleated cell counts were drawn from the amplification of reference gene primers. Sequencing used immunoSEQ multiplex PCR; TCRdb keeps in-frame clones, though not all of them. That table is the source of V, J and clone size, and D and trimming were worked out from the DNA. The data hold more than 150,000 clones, with 86% observed a single time. The CDR3 is 15 residues long. The J segment lost 4 bases and the V segment lost 8 bases, leaving 10 bases of the junction unmatched. Per the germline V gene, CDR1 is MNHEY and CDR2 is SVGAGI. The data originate from a study of blood T cell repertoires in COVID-19. Looking at the study overall: In each case, the material was cDNA or gDNA derived from T cells, B-cell-depleted T cells, or PBMCs.

The source material was peripheral blood. The receptor comes from a man between 65 and 79 years old with active or convalescent COVID-19. The chain combines TRBV6-5 with TRBJ1-4; 7 bases fit TRBD1. CDR3 residues: CASHRGTANNEKLFF. The CDR3 DNA is TGTGCCAGCCATAGGGGGACAGCTAATAATGAAAAACTGTTTTTT.